This TCR beta chain stems from a study of type 1 regulatory T cells. Overall study: T-allo10 is an in vitro-generated, Tr1-enriched CD4 T cell product specific for alloantigen.

MiXCR, run by TCRdb on the reads, gives a single entry per CDR3 protein. The sample yields about 18,000 distinct CDR3 sequences, roughly a tenth seen once. The CDR3 is 10 residues long. V was cut by 5 bases and J by 4 bases, with 6 bases left in between. The germline V gene has CDR1 GTSNPN and CDR2 SVGIG (reference sequence). In its sample, this clonotype was seen many times. The gene calls are TRBV30 and TRBJ2-7; no firm D call. The clonotype originates from a human donor in good health. Sequenced material: CD4+ T cells, either the whole sample or a sorted fraction (not recorded which). The CDR3 spells CAWGIYEQYF. Here the CDR3 DNA reads TGTGCCTGGGGTATTTACGAGCAGTACTTC.